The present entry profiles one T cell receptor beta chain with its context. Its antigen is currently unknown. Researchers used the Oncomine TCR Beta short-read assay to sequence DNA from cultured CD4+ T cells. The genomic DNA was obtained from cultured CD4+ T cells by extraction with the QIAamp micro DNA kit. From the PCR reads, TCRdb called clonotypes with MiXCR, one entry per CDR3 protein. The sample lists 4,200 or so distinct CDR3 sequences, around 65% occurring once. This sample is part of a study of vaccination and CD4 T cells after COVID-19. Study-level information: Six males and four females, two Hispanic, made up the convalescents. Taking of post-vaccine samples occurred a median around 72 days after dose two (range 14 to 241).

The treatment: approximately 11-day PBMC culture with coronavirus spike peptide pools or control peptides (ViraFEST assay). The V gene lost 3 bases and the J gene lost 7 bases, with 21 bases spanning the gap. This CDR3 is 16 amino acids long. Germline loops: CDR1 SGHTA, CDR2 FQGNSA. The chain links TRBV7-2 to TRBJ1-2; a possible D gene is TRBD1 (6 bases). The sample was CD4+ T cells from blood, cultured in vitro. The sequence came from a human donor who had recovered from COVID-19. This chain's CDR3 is CASSFGQGAARGGYTF. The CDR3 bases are TGTGCCAGCAGCTTTGGGCAGGGAGCGGCCAGGGGTGGCTACACCTTC.